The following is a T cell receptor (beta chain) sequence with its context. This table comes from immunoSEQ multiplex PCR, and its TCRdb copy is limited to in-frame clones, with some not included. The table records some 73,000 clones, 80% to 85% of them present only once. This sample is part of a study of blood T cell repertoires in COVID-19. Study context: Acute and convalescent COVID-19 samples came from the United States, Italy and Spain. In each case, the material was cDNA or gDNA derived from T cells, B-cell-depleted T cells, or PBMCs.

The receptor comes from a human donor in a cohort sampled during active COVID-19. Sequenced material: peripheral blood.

The chain's CDR3 is CASSLVGRVSSSYNSPLHF. CDR3 sequence (DNA): TGTGCCAGCAGCTTGGTGGGCAGGGTTTCGAGCTCCTATAATTCACCCCTCCACTTT. The rearrangement uses TRBV5-6 and TRBJ1-6; possibly TRBD1 for D (5 bases). The CDR3 runs 19 residues. Germline loops: CDR1 SGHDT, CDR2 YYEEEE. Trimming removed 0 bases from V and 0 bases from J, with 16 bases in between.